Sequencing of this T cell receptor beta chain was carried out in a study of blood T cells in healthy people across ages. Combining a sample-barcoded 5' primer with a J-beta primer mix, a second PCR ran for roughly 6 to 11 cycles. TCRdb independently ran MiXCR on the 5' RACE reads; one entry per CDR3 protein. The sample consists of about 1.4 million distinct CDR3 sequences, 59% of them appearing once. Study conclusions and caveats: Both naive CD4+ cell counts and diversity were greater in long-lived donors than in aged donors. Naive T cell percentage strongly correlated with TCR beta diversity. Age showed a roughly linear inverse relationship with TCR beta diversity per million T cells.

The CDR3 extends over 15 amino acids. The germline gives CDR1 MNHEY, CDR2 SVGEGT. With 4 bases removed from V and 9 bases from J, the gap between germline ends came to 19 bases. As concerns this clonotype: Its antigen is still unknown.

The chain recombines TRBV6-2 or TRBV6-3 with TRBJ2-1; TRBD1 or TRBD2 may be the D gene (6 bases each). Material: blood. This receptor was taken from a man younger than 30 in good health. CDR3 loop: CASSSRTRGGGEQFF. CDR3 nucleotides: TGTGCCAGCAGTTCCCGGACCAGGGGAGGTGGTGAGCAGTTCTTC.